This is a list of T cell receptor beta chains from one sample in a study of identical twins. MiXCR, run by TCRdb on the 5' RACE reads, gives a single entry per CDR3 protein. The table includes some 500,000 distinct CDR3 sequences, 20% to 25% detected once. Another study also made use of these data, one on T cells expressing NK-cell markers.

Material for sequencing was CD4+ T cells sorted from blood. The receptors originated from a woman under 30 in good health. Each CDR3 is given with its conserved first and last residue. The D gene is left open where the match is weak. Part of the rows lack a size; the others show once, few, many or a class for expanded clones.

j_call v_call d_call clone_size cdr3_aa cdr3_nt
TRBJ1-1 TRBV5-1 NA many CASSFSQPNTEAFF TGCGCCAGCAGCTTCTCCCAGCCGAACACTGAAGCTTTCTTT
TRBJ2-7 TRBV5-1 TRBD2 few CASFSGSRNEQYF TGCGCCAGCTTCAGCGGGAGTCGGAACGAGCAGTACTTC
TRBJ1-2 TRBV5-6 TRBD1 few CASSRQGPYGYTF TGTGCCAGCAGCCGACAGGGACCCTATGGCTACACCTTC
TRBJ2-1 TRBV29-1 NA NA CSVGVTAGFNEQFF TGCAGCGTGGGGGTGACCGCGGGGTTCAATGAGCAGTTCTTC
TRBJ1-6 TRBV11-2 NA many CASSLDLNSPLHF TGTGCCAGCAGCTTAGATTTAAATTCACCCCTCCACTTT
TRBJ2-7 TRBV6-5 NA NA CASLGPGEQYF TGTGCCAGCCTCGGCCCGGGGGAGCAGTACTTC
TRBJ1-6 TRBV12-3/TRBV12-4 TRBD1 NA CASRRDRAPLHF TGTGCCAGCAGGCGGGACAGGGCACCCCTCCACTTT
TRBJ1-2 TRBV7-2 NA NA CASSLRQRGGYTF TGTGCCAGCAGCTTACGACAACGAGGTGGCTACACCTTC
TRBJ1-2 TRBV27 NA NA CASSLDSRYGYTF TGTGCCAGCAGTTTAGACAGCCGATATGGCTACACCTTC
TRBJ2-7 TRBV20-1 TRBD2 NA CSASGASGTVLYEQYF TGCAGTGCGTCCGGGGCTAGCGGGACGGTTCTCTACGAGCAGTACTTC
TRBJ2-7 TRBV27 NA NA CASSFWGRGYEQYF TGTGCCAGCAGTTTTTGGGGTAGGGGGTACGAGCAGTACTTC
TRBJ2-7 TRBV6-2/TRBV6-3 NA NA CASSRLSDGRKYEQYF TGTGCCAGCAGCCGCCTTTCTGATGGAAGAAAGTACGAGCAGTACTTC
TRBJ2-7 TRBV29-1 NA few CSVSGADEQYF TGCAGCGTCTCGGGGGCTGACGAGCAGTACTTC
TRBJ2-4 TRBV7-3 TRBD1 few CASSQGQGLDQYF TGTGCCAGCAGCCAAGGACAGGGCTTAGATCAGTACTTC
TRBJ2-5 TRBV2 NA NA CASRGHVGGSVETQYF TGTGCCAGCAGGGGCCATGTGGGGGGTAGCGTGGAGACCCAGTACTTC
TRBJ1-6 TRBV7-9 NA NA CASSPSGSRSPLHF TGTGCCAGCAGCCCTAGCGGCTCTCGGTCACCCCTCCACTTT
TRBJ2-5 TRBV5-1 NA few CASSPGPWGEETQYF TGCGCCAGCAGCCCAGGCCCCTGGGGCGAAGAGACCCAGTACTTC
TRBJ2-1 TRBV7-9 TRBD2 NA CASSSRRGGSNEQFF TGTGCCAGCAGCTCCCGTCGGGGGGGCAGCAATGAGCAGTTCTTC
TRBJ2-2 TRBV20-1 NA few CSASTLGELFF TGCAGTGCATCGACACTCGGGGAGCTGTTTTTT
TRBJ2-7 TRBV12-3/TRBV12-4 NA few CASSQGQLDTYEQYF TGTGCCAGCAGCCAAGGGCAGCTGGATACCTACGAGCAGTACTTC
TRBJ2-5 TRBV7-2 NA few CASAPRNQETQYF TGTGCCAGCGCCCCCCGGAACCAAGAGACCCAGTACTTC
TRBJ2-7 TRBV9 NA few CASSPRPGPTYEQYF TGTGCCAGCAGCCCTCGGCCGGGTCCTACCTACGAGCAGTACTTC
TRBJ2-7 TRBV18 NA NA CASSSSTDYEQYF TGTGCCAGCTCCTCGAGCACAGACTACGAGCAGTACTTC
TRBJ2-1 TRBV15 NA many CATSRGGAAGNEQFF TGTGCCACCAGCAGAGGAGGTGCTGCGGGCAATGAGCAGTTCTTC
TRBJ2-3 TRBV9 TRBD2 NA CASSVYSGGATDTQYF TGTGCCAGCAGCGTCTATAGCGGGGGGGCCACAGATACGCAGTATTTT
TRBJ2-2 TRBV6-2/TRBV6-3 TRBD2 NA CASRRSGSNTGELFF TGTGCCAGCAGACGGAGCGGGAGTAACACCGGGGAGCTGTTTTTT
TRBJ2-3 TRBV11-2 TRBD2 NA CASSTRASGGFSTDTQYF TGTGCCAGCAGCACAAGGGCTAGCGGGGGGTTTAGCACAGATACGCAGTATTTT
TRBJ2-3 TRBV11-2 TRBD2 NA CASSYDPWTSGTLTDTQYF TGTGCCAGCAGTTACGATCCCTGGACTAGCGGGACCCTCACAGATACGCAGTATTTT
TRBJ1-2 TRBV20-1 NA NA CSPWTAENYGYTF TGCAGTCCGTGGACGGCCGAGAACTATGGCTACACCTTC
TRBJ2-2 TRBV6-1 NA few CASGQGRAPGELFF TGTGCCAGCGGGCAGGGGAGGGCACCCGGGGAGCTGTTTTTT
TRBJ2-7 TRBV5-1 NA NA CASSFGDSYEQYF TGCGCCAGCAGCTTCGGGGATTCCTACGAGCAGTACTTC
TRBJ1-2 TRBV12-3/TRBV12-4 NA NA CASRQTDLGYGYTF TGTGCCAGCAGACAAACGGACCTCGGCTATGGCTACACCTTC
TRBJ2-4 TRBV20-1 NA few CSARVPGSNIQYF TGCAGTGCTAGAGTCCCAGGGTCGAACATTCAGTACTTC
TRBJ2-2 TRBV4-3 TRBD2 many CASSQESGRDTGELFF TGCGCCAGCAGCCAAGAAAGCGGGAGGGACACCGGGGAGCTGTTTTTT
TRBJ2-2 TRBV11-2 NA NA CASSLALPDVGELFF TGTGCCAGCAGCTTAGCACTCCCGGACGTCGGGGAGCTGTTTTTT
TRBJ2-7 TRBV7-9 NA NA CASSSAGYEQYF TGTGCCAGCAGCTCAGCAGGTTACGAGCAGTACTTC
TRBJ1-1 TRBV5-5 TRBD1 few CASRGQGMNTEAFF TGTGCCAGCAGGGGACAGGGGATGAACACTGAAGCTTTCTTT
TRBJ1-4 TRBV5-1 TRBD1 NA CASSLHRGGEKLFF TGCGCCAGCAGCCTCCACAGGGGGGGCGAAAAACTGTTTTTT
TRBJ2-1 TRBV20-1 NA NA CSAPLPGVHNEQIF TGCAGTGCTCCGTTGCCCGGGGTTCACAATGAGCAGATCTTC
TRBJ2-7 TRBV5-1 TRBD2 few CASRRSSGGHYEQYF TGCGCCAGCAGACGCAGTTCGGGAGGCCACTACGAGCAGTACTTC
TRBJ2-7 TRBV5-4 TRBD1 once CASSLRTGPNEQYF TGTGCCAGCAGCTTAAGGACAGGACCTAACGAGCAGTACTTC
TRBJ2-5 TRBV4-1 NA few CASSPGRYQETQYF TGCGCCAGCAGCCCAGGGAGATACCAAGAGACCCAGTACTTC
TRBJ1-1 TRBV4-1 NA NA CASSPLWARGPTEAFF TGCGCCAGCAGCCCTCTGTGGGCCAGGGGTCCCACTGAAGCTTTCTTT
TRBJ2-3 TRBV14 NA NA CASSQEDPRGATDTQYF TGTGCCAGCAGCCAAGAAGACCCCCGAGGGGCTACAGATACGCAGTATTTT
TRBJ2-3 TRBV5-1 NA few CASMGGTDTQYF TGCGCCAGCATGGGGGGCACAGATACGCAGTATTTT
TRBJ1-2 TRBV3-1 NA many CASSQDGFPPLF TGTGCCAGCAGCCAAGACGGATTCCCGCCGCTCTTC
TRBJ2-1 TRBV5-1 NA NA CASSLGLFNEQFF TGCGCCAGCAGCTTGGGACTTTTCAATGAGCAGTTCTTC
TRBJ1-1 TRBV5-1 NA few CASSPGTSGMNTEAFF TGCGCCAGCAGCCCCGGGACTTCGGGGATGAACACTGAAGCTTTCTTT
TRBJ1-5 TRBV20-1 NA few CSAISSNQPQHF TGCAGTGCTATCAGTAGCAATCAGCCCCAGCATTTT
TRBJ1-1 TRBV10-3 TRBD1 many CAIRPDRVLVAFF TGTGCCATCCGTCCGGACAGGGTGCTCGTAGCTTTCTTT
TRBJ2-3 TRBV5-1 NA few CASRQGGVTDTQYF TGCGCCAGCAGGCAGGGCGGGGTGACAGATACGCAGTATTTT
TRBJ1-1 TRBV12-3/TRBV12-4 TRBD1 few CASTITGGSPEAFF TGTGCCAGCACTATAACAGGGGGATCTCCTGAAGCTTTCTTT
TRBJ2-5 TRBV20-1 NA few CSARDTGLETQYF TGCAGTGCTAGGGACACAGGGTTAGAGACCCAGTACTTC
TRBJ2-7 TRBV20-1 NA NA CSADKPSTRTYEQYF TGCAGTGCCGACAAACCCTCGACTAGAACCTACGAGCAGTACTTC
TRBJ2-2 TRBV6-2/TRBV6-3 NA NA CASSYSNEARELFF TGTGCCAGCAGTTACTCGAACGAGGCCCGGGAGCTGTTTTTT
TRBJ1-4 TRBV20-1 NA NA CSARDEAYNEKLFF TGCAGTGCTAGAGATGAGGCTTATAATGAAAAACTGTTTTTT
TRBJ2-5 TRBV5-1 NA many CASSLEVGTQETQYF TGCGCCAGCAGCTTGGAGGTTGGCACACAAGAGACCCAGTACTTC